This is a list of T cell receptor beta chains from one sample in a study of control samples from healthy donors and cancer patients. Sequencing used immunoSEQ multiplex PCR; TCRdb keeps in-frame clones, though not all of them. The sample holds 68,000 or so clones; approximately 83% are singletons and the top ten take around a sixth. Sequenced sample: blood. These receptors came from a man between 60 and 75 years old in good health. Each CDR3 is given with its conserved first and last residue. The D gene is left open where the match is weak. Clone size is stated in some rows and not others, as once, few, many or a class when expanded.

size: once
V: TRBV4-3
D: -
J: TRBJ1-6
CDR3: CASSQENPNNSPLHF
DNA: TGCGCCAGCAGCCAAGAAAACCCTAATAATTCACCCCTCCACTTT

size: few
V: TRBV28
D: TRBD1
J: TRBJ1-6
CDR3: CASRTGTWPDSPLHF
DNA: TGTGCCAGCAGGACAGGGACCTGGCCTGATTCACCCCTCCACTTT

size: -
V: TRBV7-2
D: TRBD1
J: TRBJ1-1
CDR3: CASSLASRGRDTEAFF
DNA: TGTGCCAGCAGCTTAGCTTCCAGGGGGCGGGACACTGAAGCTTTCTTT

size: -
V: TRBV19
D: -
J: TRBJ2-7
CDR3: CASNGKGKQYF
DNA: TGTGCCAGTAATGGGAAGGGCAAGCAGTACTTC

size: once
V: TRBV21-1
D: -
J: TRBJ1-5
CDR3: CASSKPPRSIIRPQHF
DNA: TGTGCCAGCAGCAAACCCCCCCGATCCATCATCCGGCCCCAGCATTTT

size: -
V: TRBV2
D: -
J: TRBJ1-3
CDR3: CASSEVRGAGNTIYF
DNA: TGTGCCAGCAGTGAAGTCCGAGGGGCTGGAAACACCATATATTTT

size: few
V: TRBV5-1
D: TRBD1
J: TRBJ2-7
CDR3: CASSLTGVNPYEQYF
DNA: TGCGCCAGCAGTTTAACAGGGGTCAATCCCTACGAGCAGTACTTC

size: -
V: TRBV6-2/TRBV6-3
D: TRBD1
J: TRBJ1-5
CDR3: CASSQTGVRQPQHF
DNA: TGTGCCAGCAGCCAGACAGGGGTACGTCAGCCCCAGCATTTT

size: -
V: TRBV7-9
D: TRBD2
J: TRBJ2-1
CDR3: CASSLDSGRDNEQFF
DNA: TGTGCCAGCAGCTTAGATAGCGGGAGGGACAATGAGCAGTTCTTC

size: -
V: TRBV7-9
D: -
J: TRBJ2-5
CDR3: CASSGTGHIGETQYF
DNA: TGTGCCAGCAGCGGGACGGGCCACATCGGAGAGACCCAGTACTTC

size: -
V: TRBV7-8
D: -
J: TRBJ1-6
CDR3: CASSFASSPLHF
DNA: TGTGCCAGCAGCTTCGCTAGTTCACCCCTCCACTTT

size: -
V: TRBV9
D: -
J: TRBJ1-1
CDR3: CASSVASGTEAFF
DNA: TGTGCCAGCAGCGTAGCCTCGGGAACCGAAGCTTTCTTT

size: -
V: TRBV4-2
D: TRBD1
J: TRBJ1-6
CDR3: CASSQESIKTGGSPLHF
DNA: TGTGCCAGCAGCCAAGAATCCATTAAGACAGGGGGATCACCCCTCCACTTT

size: -
V: TRBV11-3
D: -
J: TRBJ1-3
CDR3: CASTPDRHYSGNTIYF
DNA: TGTGCCAGCACCCCAGACCGACATTACTCTGGAAACACCATATATTTT

size: -
V: TRBV10-3
D: TRBD2
J: TRBJ2-5
CDR3: CAISALPTSGRPRLLRQYF
DNA: TGTGCCATCAGTGCCCTCCCGACTAGCGGGAGGCCTCGGTTACTAAGACAGTACTTC

size: -
V: TRBV7-2
D: TRBD1
J: TRBJ2-5
CDR3: CASSLGQGRSGETQYF
DNA: TGTGCCAGCAGCTTAGGACAGGGGCGGTCGGGAGAGACCCAGTACTTC

size: -
V: TRBV7-9
D: -
J: TRBJ2-1
CDR3: CASSLAVGGRNEQFF
DNA: TGTGCCAGCAGCTTAGCTGTTGGGGGGCGGAATGAGCAGTTCTTC

size: once
V: TRBV27
D: TRBD2
J: TRBJ2-1
CDR3: CASSLAGGYNEQFF
DNA: TGTGCCAGCAGTTTAGCGGGAGGCTACAATGAGCAGTTCTTC

size: -
V: TRBV4-3
D: TRBD2
J: TRBJ2-3
CDR3: CASSQDKTAGDAQYF
DNA: TGCGCCAGCAGCCAAGATAAAACAGCGGGAGACGCGCAGTATTTT

size: -
V: TRBV6-6
D: TRBD1
J: TRBJ1-2
CDR3: CASSYEGARGYTF
DNA: TGTGCCAGCAGTTATGAGGGGGCGAGGGGCTACACCTTC

size: -
V: TRBV2
D: -
J: TRBJ2-6
CDR3: CASTISGANVLTF
DNA: TGTGCCAGCACTATCTCTGGGGCCAACGTCCTGACTTTC

size: -
V: TRBV3-1/TRBV3-2
D: -
J: TRBJ1-1
CDR3: CASSQALLLGVTEAFF
DNA: TGTGCCAGCAGCCAAGCCCTCCTCCTTGGGGTCACTGAAGCTTTCTTT

size: -
V: TRBV7-2
D: -
J: TRBJ1-1
CDR3: CASSLRNSFTEAFF
DNA: TGTGCCAGCAGCTTACGTAACAGTTTCACTGAAGCTTTCTTT

size: -
V: TRBV5-1
D: -
J: TRBJ2-2
CDR3: CASSLSLTETNTGELFF
DNA: TGCGCCAGCAGCTTGTCTTTAACAGAAACGAACACCGGGGAGCTGTTTTTT

size: -
V: TRBV30
D: TRBD1
J: TRBJ2-7
CDR3: CACHGTGGYEQYF
DNA: TGTGCCTGTCACGGGACAGGGGGTTACGAGCAGTACTTC

size: -
V: TRBV3-1/TRBV3-2
D: -
J: TRBJ1-1
CDR3: CASSQDSGFTEAFF
DNA: TGTGCCAGCAGCCAAGATTCGGGTTTCACTGAAGCTTTCTTT

size: -
V: TRBV20-1
D: TRBD2
J: TRBJ2-7
CDR3: CSARGGYEQYF
DNA: TGCAGTGCTAGGGGAGGGTACGAGCAGTACTTC

size: -
V: TRBV7-9
D: -
J: TRBJ1-3
CDR3: CASRDEENTIYF
DNA: TGTGCCAGCAGAGATGAGGAAAACACCATATATTTT

size: -
V: TRBV20-1
D: -
J: TRBJ1-2
CDR3: CSASSYGYTF
DNA: TGCAGTGCTTCGTCCTATGGCTACACCTTC

size: -
V: TRBV28
D: -
J: TRBJ2-1
CDR3: CASSLQGGRRNEQFF
DNA: TGTGCCAGCAGTTTACAAGGAGGTCGCCGGAATGAGCAGTTCTTC

size: few
V: TRBV11-2
D: -
J: TRBJ1-1
CDR3: CASSTPSNTEAFF
DNA: TGTGCCAGCAGCACCCCATCGAACACTGAAGCTTTCTTT

size: -
V: TRBV25-1
D: TRBD1
J: TRBJ1-4
CDR3: CASSYLGTGNEKLFF
DNA: TGTGCCAGCAGTTACCTGGGGACAGGGAATGAAAAACTGTTTTTT

size: -
V: TRBV19
D: TRBD1
J: TRBJ1-6
CDR3: CASSIKWDRNSPLHF
DNA: TGTGCCAGTAGTATTAAGTGGGACAGAAATTCACCCCTCCACTTT

size: -
V: TRBV19
D: -
J: TRBJ2-1
CDR3: CASSWAGNEQFF
DNA: TGTGCCAGTAGTTGGGCCGGCAATGAGCAGTTCTTC

size: -
V: TRBV4-1
D: -
J: TRBJ2-1
CDR3: CASGQDPGLGGALQFF
DNA: TGCGCCAGCGGCCAAGACCCCGGGCTTGGGGGGGCTTTGCAGTTCTTC

size: -
V: TRBV6-1
D: -
J: TRBJ1-6
CDR3: CASSEDPFSSYNSPLHF
DNA: TGTGCCAGCAGTGAAGACCCATTCAGCTCCTATAATTCACCCCTCCACTTT